This T cell receptor (beta chain) comes out of a study of CD8 T cells in ankylosing spondylitis (dated by TCRdb to 2016 to 2017). Regarding the complete study: To find TCR variants linked to disease, the study profiled T cell receptor beta repertoires in ankylosing spondylitis patients and healthy donors. The whole study cohort included over a hundred healthy donors and 25 ankylosing spondylitis patients. Samples of peripheral blood were taken, and for ankylosing spondylitis patients, synovial fluid was collected as well. What the authors observed across the whole study: According to the report, matched synovial fluid samples from ankylosing spondylitis patients were significantly enriched for the disease-linked clones. The disease-linked clones had a CD8+ phenotype and were found at relatively low frequencies in peripheral blood. A TCR beta motif of seven or eight highly homologous amino acid variants appeared characteristic of blood from ankylosing spondylitis patients. Some motif variants were previously reported in synovial fluid and blood of reactive arthritis patients, suggesting common disease-initiation mechanisms.

Sequencing was performed on an Illumina HiSeq 2500. Quantitative 5'-RACE with molecular barcodes was the method used to prepare the TCR beta libraries. The paper's data handling went like this. Disease-linked TCR variants were identified with a new computational method built on a probabilistic model of VDJ rearrangement. The public reads were quality trimmed at Q25 with fastp and then assembled into clones with MiXCR by TCRdb, keeping productive beta chains. Identical CDR3 proteins give one entry, which carries the most common genes and DNA. The V and J calls and clone size are TCRdb's, not the authors'. Across this sample there are about 92,000 distinct CDR3 sequences, with about 9% seen only once. The top ten clones comprise 5.1% of the sample. Via the germline V gene, CDR1 is SGHVS and CDR2 FQNEAQ. The CDR3 covers 16 residues, taking in both the cysteine and the phenylalanine. CDR3 DNA only is kept here, 48 bases in frame from base 1.

There are many counts of this clonotype. It lacks a known antigen. Germline and junction disagree at one end, which may indicate a read error. Sequenced input: blood, either unsorted or a sorted T cell fraction (not recorded which). This clonotype was sampled from a male donor with ankylosing spondylitis or in good health (not recorded which). The chain couples TRBV7-8 to TRBJ2-2, with 7 middle bases fitting TRBD2. The CDR3 sequence is CASSSLGGANTGDLFF. The sequence in DNA is TGTGCCAGCAGCTCATTGGGAGGGGCCAACACCGGGGATCTGTTTTTT.